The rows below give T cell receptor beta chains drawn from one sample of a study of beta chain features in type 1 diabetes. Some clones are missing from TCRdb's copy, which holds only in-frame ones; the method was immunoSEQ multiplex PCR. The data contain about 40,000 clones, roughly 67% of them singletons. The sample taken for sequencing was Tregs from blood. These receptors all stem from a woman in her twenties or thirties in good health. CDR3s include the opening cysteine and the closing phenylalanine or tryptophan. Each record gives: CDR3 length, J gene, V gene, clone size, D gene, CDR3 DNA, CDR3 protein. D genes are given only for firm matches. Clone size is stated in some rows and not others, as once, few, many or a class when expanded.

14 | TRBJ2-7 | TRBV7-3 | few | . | TGTGCCAGCAGCTTATTCCCAGGGGTAGGCGAGCAGTACTTC | CASSLFPGVGEQYF
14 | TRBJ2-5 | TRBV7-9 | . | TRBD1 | TGTGCCAGCAGCATTCCACAGGGGACGAGGGAGCAGTACTTC | CASSIPQGTREQYF
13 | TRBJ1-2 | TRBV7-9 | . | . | TGTGCCAGCAGCTTCGACAGAAACTATGGCTACACCTTC | CASSFDRNYGYTF
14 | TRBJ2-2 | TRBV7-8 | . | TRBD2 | TGTGCCAGCAGTTTAGCGGGAGGCACCGGGGAGCTGTTTTTT | CASSLAGGTGELFF
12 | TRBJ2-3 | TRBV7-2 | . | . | TGTGCCAGCAGCTTAGTTCGGGCAGGGTTGTATTTT | CASSLVRAGLYF
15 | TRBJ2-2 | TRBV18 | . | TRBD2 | TGTGCCAGCTCGTCGCTAGCGGGAGGCACCGGGGAGCTGTTTTTT | CASSSLAGGTGELFF
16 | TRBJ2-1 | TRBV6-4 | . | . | TGTGCCAGCAGTGACTTTCGACTCTGGTTATACAATGAGCAGTTCTTC | CASSDFRLWLYNEQFF
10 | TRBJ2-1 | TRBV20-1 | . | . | TGCAGTGCTAAAGCCAATGAGCAGTTCTTC | CSAKANEQFF
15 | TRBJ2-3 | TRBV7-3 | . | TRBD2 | TGTGCCAGCAGCCTTCTAGCGGGAGTAAGAGATACGCAGTATTTT | CASSLLAGVRDTQYF
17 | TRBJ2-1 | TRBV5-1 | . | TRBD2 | TGCGCCAGCAGTTCGACTTCCGGGACTAGCGGGAGAAATGAGCAGTTCTTC | CASSSTSGTSGRNEQFF
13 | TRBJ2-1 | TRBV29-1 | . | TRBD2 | TGCAGCGTTCCTAGCGGAGCGTACAATGAGCAGTTCTTC | CSVPSGAYNEQFF
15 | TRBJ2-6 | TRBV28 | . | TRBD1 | TGTGCCAGCAGTACAGGGGGCTCTGGGGCCAACGTCCTGACTTTC | CASSTGGSGANVLTF
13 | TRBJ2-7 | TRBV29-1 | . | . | TGCAGCGTCCGGGGTACGGGAGTACCTGAGCAGTACTTC | CSVRGTGVPEQYF
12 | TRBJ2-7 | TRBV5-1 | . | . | TGCGCCAGCAGCATATTAGGGGGCGAGCAGTACTTC | CASSILGGEQYF
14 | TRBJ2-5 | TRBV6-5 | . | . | TGTGCCAGCAGTTACAACAGGGCCCAAGAGACCCAGTACTTC | CASSYNRAQETQYF
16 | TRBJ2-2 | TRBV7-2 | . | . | TGTGCCAGCAGCCACCCCGGGCCACGGGGGACCGGGGAGCTGTTTTTT | CASSHPGPRGTGELFF
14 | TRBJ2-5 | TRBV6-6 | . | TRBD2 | TGTGCCAGCAGTTATGGGCAGGGAGGGGAGACCCAGTACTTC | CASSYGQGGETQYF
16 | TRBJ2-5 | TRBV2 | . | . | TGTGCCAGCAGCCGACCGCGGGACAGTGTTTTTGAGACCCAGTACTTC | CASSRPRDSVFETQYF
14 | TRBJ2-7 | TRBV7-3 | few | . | TGTGCCAGCAGCTCCACAGGGAAGTCCTACGAGCAGTACTTC | CASSSTGKSYEQYF
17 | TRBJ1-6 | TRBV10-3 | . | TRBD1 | TGTGCCATCAGGCCAAACCGGACAGGGCCACCGAATTCACCCCTCCACTTT | CAIRPNRTGPPNSPLHF